One sample yielded the 25 T cell receptor beta chains listed below, sequenced in a study of cytomegalovirus exposure and HLA in healthy donors. PCR employed 60 Vbeta and 13 Jbeta primers. Some clones are missing from TCRdb's copy, which holds only in-frame ones; the method was immunoSEQ multiplex PCR. This sample carries 150,000 to 200,000 clones, roughly 84% of them seen once, and the ten largest clones take around 0.26%. Sequencing was done on a sample of PBMCs. The source of these receptors is a boy aged 5-17 years in good health and CMV-seronegative.

This clone was observed a handful of times. The chain combines TRBV4-3 with TRBJ2-3; 8 positions agree with TRBD2. Germline CDR1 reads LGHNA; CDR2 reads YSLEER. The length of the CDR3 is 18 residues. V shed 1 base, J shed 2 bases, and the junction held 11 bases outside the gene matches. The CDR3 DNA is TGCGCCAGCAGCCAAGGGTCAAAAGCGGGGGCCCACACAGATACGCAGTATTTT. It yields the protein CASSQGSKAGAHTDTQYF.

The rearrangement links TRBV19 to TRBJ2-6; D not certain. V was cut by 6 bases and J by 2 bases, with 5 bases left in between. Germline-derived CDR1 and CDR2 are LNHDA and SQIVND (reference sequence). The length of the CDR3 is 13 residues. CDR3 sequence (DNA): TGTGCCAGTAGCCCTACTGGGGCCAACGTCCTGACTTTC. The encoded protein is CASSPTGANVLTF.

A word on this clone: At one of its ends the junction is not consistent with the germline gene, which may arise from a read error. CDR3 sequence: CASGVASTATTEAFF. In DNA form, the CDR3 reads TGTGCCAGCGGCGTCGCCTCGACAGCGACCACTGAAGCTTTCTTT. The chain combines TRBV9 with TRBJ1-1, with D possibly being TRBD1 (5 bases). The germline CDR1 and CDR2 sequences are SGDLS and YYNGEE. The CDR3 has 15 amino acids. Full variable domain (rest looked up from reference TRBV9 and TRBJ1-1): DSGVTQTPKHLITATGQRVTLRCSPRSGDLSVYWYQQSLDQGLQFLIQYYNGEERAKGNILERFSAQQFPDLHSELNLSSLELGDSALYFCASGVASTATTEAFFGQGTRLTVV.

The CDR3 region is CASSPGQGKMNIQYF. The CDR3 DNA follows: TGTGCCAGTAGCCCGGGACAGGGGAAAATGAACATTCAGTACTTC. The chain uses TRBV19 and TRBJ2-4; TRBD1 matches at 10 bases. Germline V gene sequence: CDR1 LNHDA, CDR2 SQIVND (reference sequence). The CDR3 has 15 amino acids. V was clipped by 6 bases and J by 7 bases; unmatched bases: 9.

This chain links TRBV19 with TRBJ2-5; 7 bases align to TRBD2. V was clipped by 4 bases and J by 4 bases; unmatched bases: 0. This CDR3 contains 12 residues. Germline-derived CDR1 and CDR2 are LNHDA and SQIVND (reference sequence). In DNA, the CDR3 is TGTGCCAGTAGTAGCGGGGGAGAGACCCAGTACTTC. Translated, it gives CASSSGGETQYF.

The V call is TRBV4-1, the J call TRBJ2-5; 8 bases map to TRBD1. Near its end, the DNA agrees better with TRBJ2-7, so the J call may be wrong. Germline V gene data show CDR1 as MGHRA and CDR2 as YSYEKL. The CDR3 has 15 amino acids. The CDR3 protein is CASSPRTGNWYEQYF. For the CDR3, the DNA is TGCGCCAGCAGCCCTAGGACAGGGAATTGGTACGAGCAGTACTTC.

This rearrangement joins TRBV5-4 to TRBJ2-2, with 7 nucleotides matching TRBD1. CDR1 is SGHNT, CDR2 YYREEE, per germline (reference sequence). The length of the CDR3 is 14 residues. Trimming cost V 3 bases and J 4 bases; bases outside gene matches: 3. DNA for the CDR3: TGTGCCAGCAGCTCACAGGGGCGCACCGGGGAGCTGTTTTTT. This codes for CASSSQGRTGELFF. The entire variable domain, with the rest obtained from reference TRBV5-4 and TRBJ2-2, is as follows: ETGVTQSPTHLIKTRGQQVTLRCSSQSGHNTVSWYQQALGQGPQFIFQYYREEENGRGNFPPRFSGLQFPNYSSELNVNALELDDSALYLCASSSQGRTGELFFGEGSRLTVL.

A single count supports this clone. The chain has TRBV29-1 and TRBJ1-1; D not resolved. This CDR3 comprises 13 residues. Per germline, CDR1 SQVTM and CDR2 ANQGSEA. The V and J ends lost 2 bases and 5 bases respectively, with 12 bases between them. CDR3 nucleotide sequence: TGCAGCGTTGAACTAATCCTCGGGACTGAAGCTTTCTTT. It translates to CSVELILGTEAFF.

This chain uses TRBV7-2 with TRBJ2-7; TRBD2 might be the D (6 bases). Germline lookup yields CDR1 SGHTA and CDR2 FQGNSA. Trimming took 5 bases from V and 5 from J, leaving 19 bases between them. The CDR3 extends over 15 amino acids. The chain's CDR3 is CASSLLRGTVHEQYF. The CDR3, as DNA: TGTGCCAGCAGCCTACTCCGGGGGACGGTCCACGAGCAGTACTTC. The full variable domain, rest sourced from reference TRBV7-2 and TRBJ2-7, is GAGVSQSPSNKVTEKGKDVELRCDPISGHTALYWYRQSLGQGLEFLIYFQGNSAPDKSGLPSDRFSAERTGGSVSTLTIQRTQQEDSAVYLCASSLLRGTVHEQYFGPGTRLTVT.

The V and J genes are TRBV4-3 and TRBJ2-1, with D maybe TRBD1 (5 bases). Trimming pared 3 bases from V and 2 bases from J, leaving 11 bases between. The CDR3 is 15 amino acids. Germline lookup yields CDR1 LGHNA and CDR2 YSLEER. This CDR3 is CASSQHRGPYNEQFF. The DNA of the CDR3 is TGCGCCAGCAGCCAGCATAGGGGTCCCTACAATGAGCAGTTCTTC.

The J gene is TRBJ1-5, the V gene TRBV7-8; 10 nucleotides match TRBD1. This CDR3 comprises 15 residues. The germline gives CDR1 SGHVS, CDR2 FQNEAQ. After removal of 1 base from V and 3 bases from J, the junction contained 0 bases not matched to a gene. CDR3 region: CASSLGQGANQPQHF. The CDR3 nucleotides are TGTGCCAGCAGCTTAGGACAGGGGGCCAATCAGCCCCAGCATTTT.

The rearrangement links TRBV5-1 to TRBJ2-2; no firm D call. Germline values: CDR1 SGHRS, CDR2 YFSETQ. V shed 1 base and J shed 7 bases, with 8 bases lying between them. The CDR3 is 13 amino acids. The CDR3 nucleotides read TGCGCCAGCAGCTTGATAGTTAACGGGGAGCTGTTTTTT. Residues: CASSLIVNGELFF. Full variable domain (remainder filled in from reference TRBV5-1 and TRBJ2-2): KAGVTQTPRYLIKTRGQQVTLSCSPISGHRSVSWYQQTPGQGLQFLFEYFSETQRNKGNFPGRFSGRQFSNSRSEMNVSTLELGDSALYLCASSLIVNGELFFGEGSRLTVL.

V gene TRBV7-9 combines with J gene TRBJ2-7, with TRBD1 matching 8 bases. The CDR3 runs to 18 residues. V lost 5 bases to trimming and J lost 2 bases; unmatched junction nucleotides: 17. Per germline, CDR1 SEHNR and CDR2 FQNEAQ (reference sequence). CDR3 sequence: CASSALRTGNLPPYEQYF. The CDR3, as DNA: TGTGCCAGCAGCGCTTTACGGACAGGGAATCTGCCCCCCTACGAGCAGTACTTC.

This clone was picked up a small number of times. The V and J genes are TRBV4-3 and TRBJ1-4; D call uncertain. Trimming pared 0 bases from V and 8 bases from J, leaving 13 bases between. From germline, CDR1 is LGHNA and CDR2 YSLEER. CDR3 length: 15 amino acids. CDR3 in amino acids: CASSQDGLAGEKLFF. The CDR3, as DNA: TGCGCCAGCAGCCAAGACGGCCTGGCGGGAGAAAAACTGTTTTTT.

Only one count was recorded for this clone. The J gene is TRBJ2-1, the V gene TRBV28, with TRBD2 identical over 10 bases. The CDR3 totals 17 residues. The germline gives CDR1 MDHEN, CDR2 SYDVKM. Losses at the gene ends were 5 bases for V and 7 bases for J; bases not matched to a gene: 14. The CDR3 bases are TGTGCCAGCAGTCCTTGGGTCAGCGGGAGGGCCTCAAATGAGCAGTTCTTC. Residues: CASSPWVSGRASNEQFF.

The gene calls are TRBV6-6 and TRBJ1-4; 9 bases align to TRBD1. This CDR3 spans 14 amino acids. Germline CDR1 is MNHNY and CDR2 is SVGAGI (reference sequence). With V trimmed by 5 bases and J by 8 bases, 6 bases remained unmatched. CDR3 region: CASSPDRGAEKLFF. CDR3 sequence (DNA): TGTGCCAGCAGTCCTGACAGGGGGGCGGAAAAACTGTTTTTT.

V gene TRBV27 combines with J gene TRBJ2-2; 7 bases line up with TRBD1. With V trimmed by 1 base and J by 7 bases, 9 bases remained unmatched. The CDR3 totals 16 residues. CDR1 is MNHEY and CDR2 is SMNVEV in the germline V gene (reference sequence). CDR3 sequence: CASSLYSGTVNGELFF. DNA for the CDR3: TGTGCCAGCAGTTTATATTCCGGGACAGTTAACGGGGAGCTGTTTTTT.

The chain links TRBV7-9 to TRBJ2-5, with TRBD1 matching over 10 bases. The end of the DNA aligns better with TRBJ2-7, so the J call may be wrong. Germline CDR1 SEHNR, CDR2 FQNEAQ (reference sequence). The CDR3 totals 15 residues. In DNA form, the CDR3 reads TGTGCCAGCAGCTTCGGACAGGGGGTTTCCTACGAGCAGTACTTC. Translated: CASSFGQGVSYEQYF.

The genes are TRBV6-4 and TRBJ2-3; tentatively, D is TRBD2 (5 bases). Looked up from germline, CDR1 is MRHNA and CDR2 is SNTAGT. Trimming pared 4 bases from V and 0 bases from J, leaving 5 bases between. This CDR3 is built from 13 residues. The CDR3 loop is CASSGGSTDTQYF. The CDR3 nucleotides are TGTGCCAGCAGTGGCGGGAGCACAGATACGCAGTATTTT.

This chain connects TRBV6-1 to TRBJ2-3, with 9 bases identical to TRBD1. The CDR3 has 15 amino acids. With V trimmed by 4 bases and J by 3 bases, 5 bases remained unmatched. Germline values: CDR1 MNHNS, CDR2 SASEGT. The CDR3 bases are TGTGCCAGCAGTGTTGAGACAGGGGGAACAGATACGCAGTATTTT. Amino acids: CASSVETGGTDTQYF.

The rearrangement links TRBV4-3 to TRBJ2-2; no firm D call. Germline V lookup: CDR1 LGHNA, CDR2 YSLEER. The CDR3 is 16 amino acids. The germline V and J ends were trimmed by 4 bases and 2 bases, with 14 bases remaining between them. In nucleotides, the CDR3 is TGCGCCAGCAGCCTGGGTGGCGGAGTTAACACCGGGGAGCTGTTTTTT. This translates into CASSLGGGVNTGELFF.

In DNA, the CDR3 is TGTGCCAGCAGCGCTCAGTCAGGGGGCTATGGCTACACCTTC. Protein sequence: CASSAQSGGYGYTF. The gene calls are TRBV9 and TRBJ1-2; 7 bases are a match to TRBD1. Per germline, CDR1 SGDLS and CDR2 YYNGEE. This CDR3 comprises 14 residues. J lost 4 bases, V lost 3 bases, and 6 bases had no gene match.

This clone showed up just a few times. V and J are TRBV7-8 and TRBJ2-7; 9 bases fit TRBD1. Losses at the gene ends were 1 base for V and 3 bases for J; bases not matched to a gene: 1. Germline values: CDR1 SGHVS, CDR2 FQNEAQ. The length of the CDR3 is 14 residues. The CDR3 DNA follows: TGTGCCAGCAGCTTAGTGACAGGGGGCTACGAGCAGTACTTC. Protein: CASSLVTGGYEQYF. Full variable domain (missing parts from reference TRBV7-8 and TRBJ2-7): GAGVSQSPRYKVAKRGQDVALRCDPISGHVSLFWYQQALGQGPEFLTYFQNEAQLDKSGLPSDRFFAERPEGSVSTLKIQRTQQEDSAVYLCASSLVTGGYEQYFGPGTRLTVT.

CDR3 nucleotide sequence: TGTGCCAGCAGCCGGGGACAGGGGCACTATGGCTACACCTTC. Its protein is CASSRGQGHYGYTF. This chain uses TRBV5-6 with TRBJ1-2; TRBD1 aligns across 10 bases. Germline CDR1 and CDR2: SGHDT and YYEEEE. The CDR3 has 14 residues. V was clipped by 4 bases and J by 3 bases; unmatched bases: 3.

The V and J genes are TRBV5-1 and TRBJ2-2, with 8 nucleotides matching TRBD2. The germline gives CDR1 SGHRS, CDR2 YFSETQ. Germline trimming cut 6 bases from V and 6 bases from J; bases unmatched to any gene: 13. CDR3 length: 16 amino acids. CDR3: CASIGVAGNAAGELFF. In DNA form, the CDR3 reads TGCGCCAGCATCGGGGTAGCGGGAAACGCAGCCGGGGAGCTGTTTTTT.